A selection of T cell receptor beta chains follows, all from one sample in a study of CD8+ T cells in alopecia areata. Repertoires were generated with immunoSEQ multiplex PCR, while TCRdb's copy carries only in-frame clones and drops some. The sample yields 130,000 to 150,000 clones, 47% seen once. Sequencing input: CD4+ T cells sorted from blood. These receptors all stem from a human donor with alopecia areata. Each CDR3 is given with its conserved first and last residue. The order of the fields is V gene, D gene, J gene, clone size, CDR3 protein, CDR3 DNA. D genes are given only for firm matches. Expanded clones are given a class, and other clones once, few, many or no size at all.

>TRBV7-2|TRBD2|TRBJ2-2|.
CASSLSGRADGELFF
TGTGCCAGCAGCTTAAGCGGGAGGGCGGACGGGGAGCTGTTTTTT
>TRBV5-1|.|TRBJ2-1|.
CASSLVGDKNNEQFF
TGCGCCAGCAGCTTGGTGGGGGATAAAAACAATGAGCAGTTCTTC
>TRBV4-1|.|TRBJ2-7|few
CASSQEPYYEQYF
TGCGCCAGCAGCCAAGAGCCCTACTACGAGCAGTACTTC
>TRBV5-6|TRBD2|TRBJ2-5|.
CASSRPVGTSGRARETQYF
TGTGCCAGCAGCCGCCCCGTTGGGACTAGCGGGAGGGCCCGAGAGACCCAGTACTTC
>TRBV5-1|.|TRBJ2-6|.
CASSISGPSSGANVLTF
TGCGCCAGCAGCATCTCGGGGCCGAGCTCTGGGGCCAACGTCCTGACTTTC
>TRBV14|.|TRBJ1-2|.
CASSQNYGYTF
TGTGCCAGCAGCCAAAACTATGGCTACACCTTC
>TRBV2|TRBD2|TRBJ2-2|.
CASSVLAGGPVELFF
TGTGCCAGCAGTGTCCTAGCGGGAGGGCCTGTGGAGCTGTTTTTT
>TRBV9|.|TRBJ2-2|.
CASSSGAGMFGELFF
TGTGCCAGCAGCAGTGGGGCAGGGATGTTCGGGGAGCTGTTTTTT
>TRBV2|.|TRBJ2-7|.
CASGDFIDEQYF
TGTGCCAGCGGGGACTTCATTGACGAGCAGTACTTC
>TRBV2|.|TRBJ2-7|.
CASSHPGQGTYEQYF
TGTGCCAGCAGTCACCCGGGGCAGGGAACCTACGAGCAGTACTTC
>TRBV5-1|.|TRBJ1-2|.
CASSFDGGGGYTF
TGCGCCAGCAGCTTTGATGGGGGCGGTGGCTACACCTTC
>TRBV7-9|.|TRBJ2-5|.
CASSLVGVETQYF
TGTGCCAGCAGCTTAGTGGGGGTGGAGACCCAGTACTTC
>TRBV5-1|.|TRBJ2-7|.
CASSLASSGEQYF
TGCGCCAGCAGCTTGGCGTCCTCCGGGGAGCAGTACTTC
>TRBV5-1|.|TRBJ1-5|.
CASSLAPSAGPQHF
TGCGCCAGCAGCTTGGCTCCCTCCGCTGGGCCCCAGCATTTT
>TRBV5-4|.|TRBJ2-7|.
CASSQGGEDYEQYF
TGTGCCAGCAGCCAGGGAGGAGAGGACTACGAGCAGTACTTC
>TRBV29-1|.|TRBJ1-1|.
CSVEWGNTEAFF
TGCAGCGTTGAATGGGGAAACACTGAAGCTTTCTTT
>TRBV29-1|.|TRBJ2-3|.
CSVAQSTDTQYF
TGCAGCGTTGCCCAGAGCACAGATACGCAGTATTTT
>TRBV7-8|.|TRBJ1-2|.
CASSSINRGARSYGYTF
TGTGCCAGCAGCTCCATCAATAGGGGGGCGCGGTCCTATGGCTACACCTTC
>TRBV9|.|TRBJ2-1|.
CASSVAPSNNEQFF
TGTGCCAGCAGCGTGGCCCCATCAAACAATGAGCAGTTCTTC
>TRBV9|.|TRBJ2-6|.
CASSVEMVAGSSGANVLTF
TGTGCCAGCAGCGTAGAGATGGTGGCAGGGTCCTCTGGGGCCAACGTCCTGACTTTC
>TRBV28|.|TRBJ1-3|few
CASSWGGNTIYF
TGTGCCAGCAGTTGGGGCGGAAACACCATATATTTT
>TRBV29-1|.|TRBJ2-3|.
CSVEHPQGSTDTQYF
TGCAGCGTTGAACATCCTCAGGGGAGCACAGATACGCAGTATTTT
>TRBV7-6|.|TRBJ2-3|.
CASSQGWAQVDTQYF
TGTGCCAGCAGTCAGGGGTGGGCGCAAGTGGATACGCAGTATTTT
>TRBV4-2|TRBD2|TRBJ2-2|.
CASSQALASGAGELFF
TGTGCCAGCAGCCAAGCGTTGGCTAGCGGCGCCGGGGAGCTGTTTTTT
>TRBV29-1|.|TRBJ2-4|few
CSVAGNLAKNIQYF
TGCAGCGTGGCGGGAAATCTAGCCAAAAACATTCAGTACTTC
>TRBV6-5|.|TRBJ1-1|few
CASGGHMNTEAFF
TGTGCCAGCGGGGGACACATGAACACTGAAGCTTTCTTT
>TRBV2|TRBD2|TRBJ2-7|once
CASSGLSWRESYEQYF
TGTGCCAGCAGTGGTTTAAGTTGGCGGGAGTCCTACGAGCAGTACTTC
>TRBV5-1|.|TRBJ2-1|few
CASSLASSEQFF
TGCGCCAGCAGCTTGGCGAGTAGTGAGCAGTTCTTC
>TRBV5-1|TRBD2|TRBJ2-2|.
CASSFRTSAFTGELFF
TGCGCCAGCAGCTTCCGAACTAGCGCCTTCACCGGGGAGCTGTTTTTT
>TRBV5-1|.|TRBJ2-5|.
CASSLGGEWETQYF
TGCGCCAGCAGCTTGGGGGGTGAGTGGGAGACCCAGTACTTC
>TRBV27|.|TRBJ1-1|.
CASSRREVTEAFF
TGTGCCAGCAGCCGTCGGGAAGTCACTGAAGCTTTCTTT
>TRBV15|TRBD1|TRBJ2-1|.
CATSGYPGSGTAPDEQFF
TGTGCCACCAGCGGGTACCCAGGGTCCGGGACAGCCCCCGATGAGCAGTTCTTC
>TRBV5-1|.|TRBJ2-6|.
CASSLAVGTGANVLTF
TGCGCCAGCAGCTTGGCCGTGGGGACTGGGGCCAACGTCCTGACTTTC
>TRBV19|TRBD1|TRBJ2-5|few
CAETGGVETQYF
TGTGCCGAAACAGGGGGCGTGGAGACCCAGTACTTC
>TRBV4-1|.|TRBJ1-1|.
CASSQPRQATEAFF
TGCGCCAGCAGCCAACCAAGACAGGCCACTGAAGCTTTCTTT
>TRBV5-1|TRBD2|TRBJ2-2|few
CASTVGLATPRELFF
TGCGCCAGCACCGTTGGACTAGCAACCCCAAGGGAGCTGTTTTTT
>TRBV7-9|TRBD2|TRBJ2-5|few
CASRVAGGTETQYF
TGTGCCAGCAGGGTAGCGGGAGGCACGGAGACCCAGTACTTC
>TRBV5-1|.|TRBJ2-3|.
CASSRELGTYTDTQYF
TGCGCCAGCAGCCGGGAGCTCGGAACATACACAGATACGCAGTATTTT
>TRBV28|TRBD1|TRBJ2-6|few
CASSTGGSGANVLTF
TGTGCCAGCAGTACAGGGGGATCTGGGGCCAACGTCCTGACTTTC
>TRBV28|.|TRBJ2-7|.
CASSLDGYEQYF
TGTGCCAGCAGTTTAGACGGGTACGAGCAGTACTTC
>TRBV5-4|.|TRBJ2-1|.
CASSFQNNEQFF
TGTGCCAGCAGCTTCCAGAACAATGAGCAGTTCTTC
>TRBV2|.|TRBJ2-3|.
CASLKGGTDTQYF
TGTGCCAGCCTTAAGGGTGGCACAGATACGCAGTATTTT
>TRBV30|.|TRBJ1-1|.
CAWSVSGQTEAFF
TGTGCCTGGAGTGTATCGGGTCAGACTGAAGCTTTCTTT